Below, one T cell receptor beta chain is given with its context. This clone was found a few times. Its antigen is currently not known. No base-level quality is on record; no much larger clone is a single base apart. Each donor gave one peripheral blood draw, averaging approximately 0.12 L, which was collected into heparinised tubes. A BD FACSAria II was used to sort naive, central memory, regulatory and stem cell-like memory CD4+ T cells with a panel that included CD45RO, CCR7, CD25, CD127, CD95 and CD27. Purity was above 98% for every sorted population. Right away, PBMCs were isolated by Lymphoprep density gradient centrifugation and were stained directly, with no culture step. So that batch effects would be minimized, each experiment stained and sorted samples in pairs, pairing one healthy donor with one patient. This record belongs to a study of beta chain features in type 1 diabetes (dated by TCRdb to the late 2010s). Study-wide context: Mean age, gender distribution, total cell number and subset yield were not different between patients and healthy donors. The study compared the TCRB repertoires of sorted circulating CD4+ T cell subsets in recently diagnosed type 1 diabetes patients with those in matched healthy donors. Whereas all 28 donors provided naive and central memory subsets, regulatory and stem cell-like memory subsets were isolated from just 8 patients and roughly 8 healthy donors. A total of around 110,000,000 sorted cells were examined across all samples, and RNA yield correlated strongly with the number of cells per subset.

Summary of the overall study and its limitations: A moderate but significant shortening of TCRB CDR3 length was observed in type 1 diabetes patients in all four CD4+ subsets. Only small numbers of individuals were included in the HLA sub-analyses, which left unresolved whether HLA type had any influence on TCRB rearrangement. PCR might favor shorter templates, but patient and control samples were amplified and corrected together, so any skew would affect both groups equally. Because cDNA was sequenced instead of genomic DNA, activated cells with high expression could be over-represented, although the groups did not differ in activation or CD3 levels. Naive, central memory and regulatory TCRB repertoires appeared more similar among patients than among healthy donors. At VDJ recombination sites, type 1 diabetes patients had fewer insertions and more deleted nucleotides, which implies abnormalities in thymic rearrangement.

The High Capacity cDNA Reverse Transcription Kit was used to reverse transcribe all of the isolated RNA, meaning that expressed TCRB transcripts were what got sequenced. Deep immunoSEQ sequencing was applied to naive, central memory and regulatory T cell samples, giving an average of roughly 3.5 million total reads per sample. Sorted cells were lysed in RLT buffer and RNA was extracted with DNase-treated RNeasy Micro or Mini kits, depending on cell number. To prevent cross-contamination, each cell subset was processed individually, whereas patient and healthy donor samples were processed jointly. The immunoSEQ multiplex PCR was used to amplify TCRB sequences from cDNA, yielding 87-bp fragments that span the CDR3 region. The amplicons were sequenced using the Illumina HiSeq platform. As for the authors' bioinformatics: PCR bias was corrected computationally using synthetic template baselines, and reads within Hamming distance 2 were collapsed, with unmergeable singletons discarded. Reads were aligned to IMGT to assign V, D and J genes, CDR3 length, and insertions or deletions at six rearrangement sites. Within each subset, clonotype counts were normalized to the number of sorted cells before true diversity and Gini coefficients were calculated with the tcR R package. Repertoire sharing was quantified using the overlap coefficient calculated on TCRB nucleotide sequences. Out-of-frame TCRB sequences from naive cells were analyzed to stand in for the pre-selection repertoire. TCRdb provides this immuneACCESS table in a form limited to in-frame rearrangements. Some clones are lacking; in checked studies, under half of them reflect an unresolved V gene, and why the rest are absent is not known. Clone size and the V and J calls come from that table; the DNA yielded D and trimming. This sample lists 390,000 or so clones; about 15% were detected once. The ten largest clones represent approximately 0.038% of the sample.

The sample taken for sequencing was naive CD4+ T cells from blood. The meaning of the sample's cell subset or site label: true naive CD4+ T cells. This clonotype originated in a young man in good health.

The DNA sequence is given as TGCAGCGTTGGTTTCCAGGGAGGTCAGCCCCAGCATTTT. Translated, it gives CSVGFQGGQPQHF. The chain was built from TRBV29-1 and TRBJ1-5, with a tentative D gene TRBD1 over 5 matching bases. CDR1 and CDR2 (SQVTM, ANQGSEA) derive from the germline V gene. The CDR3 runs 13 amino acids, cysteine and phenylalanine included. The entry retains the CDR3 DNA only, 39 bases that are in frame from base 1. Cut back by 4 bases and 6 bases, the V and J ends lie 13 bases apart.